This T cell receptor beta chain stems from a study of blood T cells in healthy people across ages. This clonotype was detected only once. This may be a read error: a much more frequent sequence differs by one nucleotide. Together with a sample-barcoded 5' primer, a J-beta primer mix was included in a second PCR lasting roughly 6 to 12 cycles. TCRdb independently ran MiXCR on the 5' RACE reads; one entry per CDR3 protein. The sample yields approximately 810,000 distinct CDR3 sequences, roughly 35% seen once. Germline lookup yields CDR1 SGHRS and CDR2 YFSETQ. The CDR3 is made up of 11 amino acids. The ends were cut back, 3 bases at V and 5 bases at J, with 6 bases in the middle.

This clonotype originated in a young man in good health. The gene calls are TRBV5-1 and TRBJ2-7, with D unresolved. The material sequenced was blood. The CDR3 DNA follows: TGCGCCAGCAGCTCGTTTGACGAGCAGTACTTC. It encodes CASSSFDEQYF.